A selection of T cell receptor beta chains follows, all from one sample in a study of blood T cells in healthy people across ages. TCRdb used MiXCR to reprocess the 5' RACE reads, holding one entry per CDR3 protein. The data contain 1.5 million to 2 million distinct CDR3 sequences, roughly 27% of them seen just once; the ten biggest clones take up roughly 8%. Sample: blood. Receptor source: a woman aged 25 to 39 in good health. The CDR3 runs from the conserved cysteine through the conserved F or W. A D gene is named only where the DNA matches it firmly. The size field is filled for only some rows; it gives once, few, many or a size class.

13 | TRBJ2-1 | TRBD2 | many | TRBV12-3/TRBV12-4 | CASSLGGPLGQFF | TGTGCCAGCAGTTTGGGAGGGCCCCTGGGGCAGTTCTTC
17 | TRBJ2-3 | TRBD1 | NA | TRBV28 | CASSLSGTGGGGDTQYF | TGTGCCAGCAGTTTGTCCGGGACAGGGGGCGGGGGAGATACGCAGTATTTT
19 | TRBJ2-5 | TRBD2 | NA | TRBV5-1 | CASSSQEGLAGGTGKTQYF | TGCGCCAGCAGCTCCCAAGAGGGACTAGCGGGAGGTACGGGGAAGACCCAGTACTTC
14 | TRBJ1-1 | NA | few | TRBV7-2 | CASSPHREATEAFF | TGTGCCAGCAGCCCACACAGGGAGGCCACTGAAGCTTTCTTT
14 | TRBJ2-3 | NA | many | TRBV20-1 | CSAPHDMSPDTQYF | TGCAGTGCTCCACACGACATGTCCCCAGATACGCAGTATTTT
15 | TRBJ2-5 | NA | few | TRBV7-9 | CASSLAWRYQETQYF | TGTGCCAGCAGCTTAGCATGGCGTTACCAAGAGACCCAGTACTTC
13 | TRBJ2-7 | NA | NA | TRBV20-1 | CSAVRDGTYEQYF | TGCAGTGCTGTCCGGGACGGAACCTACGAGCAGTACTTC
15 | TRBJ1-1 | NA | NA | TRBV4-2 | CASSQGIAGDTEAFF | TGTGCCAGCAGCCAAGGAATTGCAGGGGACACTGAAGCTTTCTTT
16 | TRBJ2-1 | TRBD2 | NA | TRBV6-5 | CASSDSGLAGQDEQFF | TGTGCCAGCAGTGACTCGGGACTAGCGGGACAGGATGAGCAGTTCTTC
14 | TRBJ2-1 | TRBD2 | few | TRBV2 | CASALTTSGNEQFF | TGTGCCAGTGCCCTTACTACTAGCGGCAATGAGCAGTTCTTC
13 | TRBJ2-1 | NA | NA | TRBV6-2/TRBV6-3 | CASREDGTNEQFF | TGTGCCAGCAGGGAGGACGGGACAAATGAGCAGTTCTTC
15 | TRBJ2-7 | NA | NA | TRBV20-1 | CSAGDSAGTSYEQYF | TGCAGTGCAGGGGACTCGGCGGGGACCTCCTACGAGCAGTACTTC
14 | TRBJ2-5 | NA | NA | TRBV9 | CTSSVDDSQETQYF | TGTACCAGCAGCGTAGACGACAGTCAAGAGACCCAGTACTTC
14 | TRBJ1-1 | NA | NA | TRBV30 | CAWSDPPGATEAFF | TGTGCCTGGAGTGACCCTCCAGGGGCCACTGAAGCTTTCTTT
16 | TRBJ2-2 | TRBD2 | many | TRBV7-2 | CASSFTAGGRTGELFF | TGTGCCAGCAGCTTTACAGCGGGGGGGCGGACCGGGGAGCTGTTTTTT
18 | TRBJ2-5 | TRBD2 | NA | TRBV30 | CAWSVPGLAGRVQETQYF | TGTGCCTGGAGTGTACCCGGACTAGCGGGACGGGTCCAAGAGACCCAGTACTTC
17 | TRBJ2-3 | TRBD2 | few | TRBV6-2/TRBV6-3 | CASSYISSGGAADTQYF | TGTGCCAGCAGTTACATCTCTAGCGGGGGGGCCGCAGATACGCAGTATTTT
13 | TRBJ2-5 | TRBD1 | few | TRBV29-1 | CSVERTGQETQYF | TGCAGCGTTGAAAGGACAGGGCAAGAGACCCAGTACTTC
14 | TRBJ1-2 | NA | few | TRBV3-1 | CASSQDTGTYGYTF | TGTGCCAGCAGCCAAGATACAGGGACTTATGGCTACACCTTC
12 | TRBJ2-7 | NA | NA | TRBV24-1 | CATSDLRHEQYF | TGTGCCACCAGTGATTTGCGACACGAGCAGTACTTC
15 | TRBJ2-5 | TRBD2 | NA | TRBV13 | CASSFGGLDWETQYF | TGTGCCAGCAGCTTTGGAGGACTAGATTGGGAGACCCAGTACTTC
16 | TRBJ2-1 | TRBD2 | NA | TRBV5-8 | CASTSPPSGRVNEQFF | TGTGCCAGCACCTCCCCACCGAGCGGGAGGGTGAATGAGCAGTTCTTC
14 | TRBJ2-5 | NA | many | TRBV20-1 | CSADRGPAIETQYF | TGCAGTGCCGACCGGGGGCCCGCTATTGAGACCCAGTACTTC
17 | TRBJ2-3 | TRBD2 | few | TRBV4-2 | CASSQGVRGGLEDTQYF | TGTGCCAGCAGCCAAGGTGTCCGCGGGGGTTTAGAGGATACGCAGTATTTT
12 | TRBJ2-3 | NA | few | TRBV3-1 | CASSGLERPQYF | TGTGCCAGCAGCGGGCTAGAACGGCCGCAGTATTTT
15 | TRBJ2-6 | NA | NA | TRBV11-2 | CASSSLQGGANVLTF | TGTGCCAGCAGCTCTTTACAGGGTGGGGCCAACGTCCTGACTTTC
14 | TRBJ2-1 | TRBD2 | NA | TRBV5-1 | CASRPTSNSDEQFF | TGCGCCAGCAGGCCGACTAGCAATTCTGATGAGCAGTTCTTC
11 | TRBJ2-3 | NA | NA | TRBV20-1 | CSRQVEDAQYF | TGCAGTCGGCAGGTCGAGGATGCGCAGTATTTT
18 | TRBJ2-1 | TRBD2 | NA | TRBV4-1 | CASTAKGLLAGLYNEQFF | TGCGCCAGCACCGCCAAGGGGTTACTAGCGGGGCTCTACAATGAGCAGTTCTTC